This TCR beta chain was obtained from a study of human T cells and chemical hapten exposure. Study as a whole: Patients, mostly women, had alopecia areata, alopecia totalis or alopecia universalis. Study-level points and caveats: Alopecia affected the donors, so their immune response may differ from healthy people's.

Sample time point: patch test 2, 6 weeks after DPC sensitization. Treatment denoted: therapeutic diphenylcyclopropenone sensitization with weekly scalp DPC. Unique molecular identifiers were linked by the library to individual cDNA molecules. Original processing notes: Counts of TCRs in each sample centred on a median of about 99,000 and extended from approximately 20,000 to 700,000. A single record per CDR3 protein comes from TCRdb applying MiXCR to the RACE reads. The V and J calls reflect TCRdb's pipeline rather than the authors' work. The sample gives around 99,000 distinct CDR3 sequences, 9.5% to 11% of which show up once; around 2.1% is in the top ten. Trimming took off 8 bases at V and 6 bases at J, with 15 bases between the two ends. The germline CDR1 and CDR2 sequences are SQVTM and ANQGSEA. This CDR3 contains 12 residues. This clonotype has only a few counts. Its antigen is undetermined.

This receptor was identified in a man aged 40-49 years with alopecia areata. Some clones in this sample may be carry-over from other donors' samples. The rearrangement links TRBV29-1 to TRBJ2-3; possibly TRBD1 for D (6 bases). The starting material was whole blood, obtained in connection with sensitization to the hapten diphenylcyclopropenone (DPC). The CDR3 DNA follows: TGCAGCTTCCGCTGGGGGCAGGATACGCAGTATTTT. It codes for CSFRWGQDTQYF.